The rows below give T cell receptor beta chains drawn from one sample of a study of shared clonotypes between healthy human individuals. Sequenced by immunoSEQ multiplex PCR; TCRdb stores in-frame clones only, minus some. Counted here are approximately 600,000 clones, roughly 95% occurring once; the ten biggest clones make up approximately 0.11%. Material: naive CD8+ T cells sorted from blood. These receptor sequences come from a woman aged 25 to 39 in good health. Both conserved end residues are part of each CDR3. D genes are given only for firm matches. The size of a clone is reported for some rows only, either as once, few or many, or as a class for expanded clones.

v_call	j_call	d_call	clone_size	cdr3_nt	cdr3_aa
TRBV9	TRBJ2-7	TRBD2	NA	TGTGCCAGCAGCGTAGCCCCCCAGCGGGAGAGAGGGTCCTACGAGCAGTACTTC	CASSVAPQRERGSYEQYF
TRBV5-4	TRBJ2-1	TRBD2	NA	TGTGCCAGTATGGGACTAGCGGCCAATGAGCAGTTCTTC	CASMGLAANEQFF
TRBV13	TRBJ1-4	NA	NA	TGTGCCAGCAGCCGAGGGGGGACTGAAAAACTGTTTTTT	CASSRGGTEKLFF
TRBV4-2	TRBJ2-7	NA	NA	TGTGCCAGCAGCCAAGATACCGGGAACGGGTACGAGCAGTACTTC	CASSQDTGNGYEQYF
TRBV27	TRBJ2-7	TRBD1	NA	TGTGCCAGCAGCTTAACCGGGACAGGGTCCTACGAGCAGTACTTC	CASSLTGTGSYEQYF
TRBV2	TRBJ2-7	TRBD2	NA	TGTGCCAGTCAAGCGGGAGTGGGCTACGAGCAGTACTTC	CASQAGVGYEQYF
TRBV4-1	TRBJ2-5	NA	NA	TGCGCCAGCAGCCAACGGCCTACTGGGGGTCTCTGGGAGACCCAGTACTTC	CASSQRPTGGLWETQYF
TRBV14	TRBJ1-2	NA	NA	TGTGCCAGCAGCCCTCGTCGAGGATCCTATGGCTACACCTTC	CASSPRRGSYGYTF
TRBV18	TRBJ2-7	NA	NA	TGTGCCAGCCCTTTTGGGCCCTACGAGCAGTACTTC	CASPFGPYEQYF
TRBV28	TRBJ2-7	TRBD1	NA	TGTGCCAGCAGTTTTCCGGGACAGGGCGCCTTCGAGCAGTACTTC	CASSFPGQGAFEQYF
TRBV7-6	TRBJ2-1	NA	NA	TGTGCCAGCAGCTTAGCGTACGGTGAGCAGTTCTTC	CASSLAYGEQFF
TRBV15	TRBJ2-7	NA	NA	TGTGCCACCAGCAGAGATTCGCAGTCCGAGCAGTACTTC	CATSRDSQSEQYF
TRBV5-1	TRBJ2-7	NA	NA	TGCGCCAGCAGACCCGAACAGCGCTACGAGCAGTACTTC	CASRPEQRYEQYF
TRBV28	TRBJ1-5	NA	NA	TGTGCCAGCAGCCAGTCCGTGGGGACCCAGCCCCAGCATTTT	CASSQSVGTQPQHF
TRBV5-5	TRBJ2-7	NA	NA	TGTGCCAGCAGCTTAAGGGGTCTACCTTTCCAGTACGAGCAGTACTTC	CASSLRGLPFQYEQYF
TRBV6-1	TRBJ2-3	TRBD2	NA	TGTGCCAGCAGTGAATACGGGGGACTAGCGGTGTCAGATACGCAGTATTTT	CASSEYGGLAVSDTQYF
TRBV5-1	TRBJ1-1	TRBD1	few	TGCGCCAGCAGCGAACAGGGGGTGAACACTGAAGCTTTCTTT	CASSEQGVNTEAFF
TRBV27	TRBJ2-1	TRBD2	NA	TGTGCCAGCAGTCCGGGACTAGCGGGAAGGGATGAGCAGTTCTTC	CASSPGLAGRDEQFF
TRBV27	TRBJ2-7	NA	NA	TGTGCCAGCAGTTTAGCGGGCCAGCTCTCCTACGAGCAGTACTTC	CASSLAGQLSYEQYF
TRBV28	TRBJ2-1	NA	once	TGTGCCAGCACCCCCGACCGGAGCTCCTACAATGAGCAGTTCTTC	CASTPDRSSYNEQFF
TRBV6-5	TRBJ2-7	TRBD1	NA	TGTGCCAGCAGGGACAGGGGTCCCCCAAAGGGAGAGCAGTACTTC	CASRDRGPPKGEQYF
TRBV9	TRBJ1-1	TRBD1	NA	TGTGCCAGCAGCGTCGGGACAGCCACTGAAGCTTTCTTT	CASSVGTATEAFF
TRBV6-5	TRBJ1-2	NA	NA	TGTGCCAGCAGGTACAGCTATGGCTACACCTTC	CASRYSYGYTF
TRBV2	TRBJ2-7	NA	NA	TGTGCCATCGGAGTTTCGGCTGAGCAGTACTTC	CAIGVSAEQYF
TRBV19	TRBJ2-1	NA	NA	TGTGCCAGTAGTAATGGACCGATGGACAATGAGCAGTTCTTC	CASSNGPMDNEQFF
TRBV15	TRBJ2-7	NA	NA	TGTGCCACCAGCAGAGACCCCGGGACCTACGAGCAGTACTTC	CATSRDPGTYEQYF